This TCR beta chain derives from a study of T cells in Graves' hyperthyroidism and ophthalmopathy. The CDR3 has 16 amino acids. V shed 1 base, J shed 2 bases, and the junction held 7 bases outside the gene matches. Germline CDR1 is SGHTS and CDR2 is YDEGEE. At least ten counts were recorded for this clonotype. Amplification targeted TCR beta CDR3 regions from RNA transcripts. First-round RT-PCR targeting the TCR CDR3 was performed with the HTBI primer set. TCRdb itself ran the multiplex PCR reads through MiXCR, one entry per CDR3 protein. The data hold some 380,000 distinct CDR3 sequences, with approximately 15% observed a single time.

Sequencing was carried out using blood. The receptor was isolated from a young man with Graves' hyperthyroidism that later progressed to Graves' ophthalmopathy. This chain uses TRBV5-8 with TRBJ1-1, with 8 bases aligning to TRBD1. The CDR3 reads CASSLRPTGENTEAFF. The CDR3 nucleotides are TGTGCCAGCAGCTTGCGCCCGACAGGGGAAAACACTGAAGCTTTCTTT.